This TCR beta chain emerged from a study of somatic mutations in cytotoxic T cells in rheumatoid arthritis. Study context: Blood samples of 30 to 35 ml were drawn from patients (in EDTA) right after diagnosis and before any treatment.

Trimming removed 2 bases at V and 5 bases at J, with 11 bases between. The germline V gene encodes CDR1 SGHDT and CDR2 YYEEEE. CDR3 length equals 13 residues. Sequenced by immunoSEQ multiplex PCR; TCRdb stores in-frame clones only, minus some. The table shows roughly 13,000 clones, with approximately 80% occurring only once. Sequencing input: CD8+ T cells sorted from blood. This clonotype originated in an adult with rheumatoid arthritis. The rearrangement links TRBV5-6 to TRBJ2-7; the D call may be TRBD1 or TRBD2 (6 bases each). CDR3 residues: CASSFGRGDEQYF. CDR3 in DNA: TGTGCCAGCAGCTTCGGAAGGGGGGACGAGCAGTACTTC.